The 20 T cell receptor beta chains below all came from one sample that was sequenced in a study of cytotoxic CD8 clonotypes in ibrutinib-treated CLL. Only in-frame clones appear in the TCRdb table, and some are missing; sequencing was by immunoSEQ multiplex PCR. The sample records some 200,000 clones, 60% to 80% being singletons. The sample here was PBMCs, taken after 12 months of ibrutinib treatment. The receptor source for this set is a human donor with chronic lymphocytic leukemia.

V and J are TRBV2 and TRBJ2-1; 8 bases are a match to TRBD1. Germline V gene data show CDR1 as SNHLY and CDR2 as FYNNEI. The CDR3 runs 19 residues. Germline trimming cut 4 bases from V and 0 bases from J; bases unmatched to any gene: 14. CDR3 sequence: CASSGRDRNSGSSYNEQFF. CDR3 nucleotide sequence: TGTGCCAGCAGTGGCCGGGACAGGAATAGCGGCAGCTCCTACAATGAGCAGTTCTTC.

This clone was observed a few times. The rearrangement joins TRBV15 to TRBJ1-4; D unresolved. The germline CDR1 and CDR2 sequences are LNHNV and YYDKDF (reference sequence). The CDR3 length is 17 residues. Trimming took 0 bases from V and 6 from J, leaving 17 bases between them. The DNA for the CDR3 is TGTGCCACCAGCAGAGATCGTTCGAGTGCGGCCTATGAAAAACTGTTTTTT. This sequence encodes CATSRDRSSAAYEKLFF.

In this sample, this clone turned up a few times. This chain uses TRBV18 with TRBJ1-1; D is undetermined. There are 15 residues in the CDR3. Trimming took off 3 bases at V and 3 bases at J, with 14 bases between the two ends. Germline V gene sequence: CDR1 KGHSH, CDR2 LQKENI. CDR3 region: CASSPGGFRDTEAFF. CDR3 DNA sequence: TGTGCCAGCTCACCGGGCGGGTTCCGGGACACTGAAGCTTTCTTT.

This chain connects TRBV27 to TRBJ2-7, with 7 bases matching TRBD1. V was clipped by 2 bases and J by 3 bases; unmatched bases: 7. The CDR3 is 15 amino acids. Germline loops: CDR1 MNHEY, CDR2 SMNVEV (reference sequence). CDR3 amino acids: CASSLLGQRIYEQYF. The CDR3 DNA reads as TGTGCCAGCAGTTTACTGGGACAGCGCATCTACGAGCAGTACTTC.

This clone was counted a few times. CDR3 nucleotide sequence: TGTGCCAGTAGCCACACACAAGAGTCGCGCGGCCAGCCCCAGCATTTT. It encodes CASSHTQESRGQPQHF. J is TRBJ1-5 and V is TRBV19; D uncertain. This CDR3 has 16 amino acids. V was cut by 6 bases and J by 7 bases, with 22 bases left in between. The germline V gene encodes CDR1 LNHDA and CDR2 SQIVND (reference sequence).

The sample holds a few counts of this clone. Here the CDR3 reads CASCRAGQDSPLHF. The CDR3 DNA follows: TGTGCCAGTTGCCGCGCGGGGCAGGATTCACCCCTCCACTTT. The gene calls are TRBV19 and TRBJ1-6, with a tentative D call TRBD1 (5 bases). Trimming shortened V by 8 bases and J by 8 bases, and 16 bases separated the two germline ends. The CDR3 runs to 14 residues. Germline CDR1 LNHDA, CDR2 SQIVND (reference sequence).

This clone has only a few counts. This chain links TRBV7-9 with TRBJ1-2; D gene uncertain. Germline V gene lookup returns CDR1 SEHNR and CDR2 FQNEAQ (reference sequence). The CDR3 totals 13 residues. Trimming took 6 bases from V and 4 from J, leaving 12 bases between them. The CDR3 protein is CASREGLIYGYTF. DNA of the CDR3: TGTGCCAGCAGAGAAGGACTGATCTATGGCTACACCTTC.

The rearrangement joins TRBV5-6 to TRBJ2-1; D perhaps matches TRBD1 (5 bases). This CDR3 has 15 amino acids. V was cut by 0 bases and J by 0 bases, with 7 bases left in between. Germline CDR1 and CDR2: SGHDT and YYEEEE. The CDR3 region has the DNA TGTGCCAGCAGCTTGGGACAGAGCTCCTACAATGAGCAGTTCTTC. Translated: CASSLGQSSYNEQFF. Full variable domain (rest looked up from reference TRBV5-6 and TRBJ2-1): DAGVTQSPTHLIKTRGQQVTLRCSPKSGHDTVSWYQQALGQGPQFIFQYYEEEERQRGNFPDRFSGHQFPNYSSELNVNALLLGDSALYLCASSLGQSSYNEQFFGPGTRLTVL.

This chain joins TRBV5-4 and TRBJ1-5, with no clear D. From germline, CDR1 is SGHNT and CDR2 YYREEE (reference sequence). The V end lost 7 bases, the J end lost 10 bases, and 18 bases lay between the germline ends. This CDR3 has 13 residues. The CDR3 region is CASAGRRNEPQHF. CDR3 nucleotides: TGTGCCAGCGCCGGGCGGAGGAATGAACCCCAGCATTTT.

CDR3 sequence (DNA): TGTGCCAGCAGCCTTGGACCCGCCTATGGCTACACCTTC. This codes for CASSLGPAYGYTF. The rearrangement links TRBV7-8 to TRBJ1-2; no clear D. Trimming cost V 5 bases and J 4 bases, with 11 bases left between them. The CDR3 sequence is 13 residues long. CDR1 SGHVS and CDR2 FQNEAQ come from the germline V gene. Full variable domain (rest looked up from reference TRBV7-8 and TRBJ1-2): GAGVSQSPRYKVAKRGQDVALRCDPISGHVSLFWYQQALGQGPEFLTYFQNEAQLDKSGLPSDRFFAERPEGSVSTLKIQRTQQEDSAVYLCASSLGPAYGYTFGSGTRLTVV.

This rearrangement joins TRBV15 to TRBJ2-3; 9 nucleotides align to TRBD2. The CDR3 totals 13 residues. Per germline, CDR1 LNHNV and CDR2 YYDKDF (reference sequence). V was pared by 3 bases and J by 5 bases, with 0 bases of the junction left unmatched. CDR3 residues: CATSSSGGDTQYF. Written as DNA, the CDR3 is TGTGCCACCAGCAGTAGCGGGGGAGATACGCAGTATTTT.

V and J are TRBV18 and TRBJ2-7, with 10 nucleotides matching TRBD2. This CDR3 comprises 17 residues. Germline-derived CDR1 and CDR2 are KGHSH and LQKENI. Trimming took 0 bases from V and 7 from J; bases not matched to a gene: 12. The CDR3 sequence: CASSPPSSGSLFGEQYF. CDR3 DNA sequence: TGTGCCAGCTCACCACCGTCTAGCGGGAGCCTCTTCGGGGAGCAGTACTTC.

The chain couples TRBV30 to TRBJ2-7, with 10 nucleotides matching TRBD1. The J segment lost 3 bases and the V segment lost 8 bases, leaving 1 base of the junction unmatched. Germline assignment: CDR1 GTSNPN and CDR2 SVGIG (reference sequence). The CDR3 runs to 11 residues. In nucleotides, the CDR3 is TGTGCCGGGGACAGGGGCTACGAGCAGTACTTC. Amino acids: CAGDRGYEQYF.

In its sample, this clone was seen a few times. The genes are TRBV5-1 and TRBJ2-7, with D perhaps TRBD1 (6 bases). CDR3 length equals 13 residues. CDR1 is SGHRS and CDR2 is YFSETQ in the germline V gene. V was cut by 7 bases and J by 7 bases, with 18 bases left in between. CDR3 bases: TGCGCCAGCTCCGGTCCCGGGACAAAAGAGCAGTACTTC. The encoded protein is CASSGPGTKEQYF.

The rearrangement links TRBV4-1 to TRBJ2-2; D is undetermined. CDR1 MGHRA and CDR2 YSYEKL come from the germline V gene. This CDR3 is built from 15 residues. V lost 1 base, J lost 5 bases, and 11 bases lay in between. DNA of the CDR3: TGCGCCAGCAGCCAAGCTGACCTAGTGACCGGGGAGCTGTTTTTT. Translating it yields CASSQADLVTGELFF.

This clone appeared a single time. This chain links TRBV2 with TRBJ2-7; 7 nucleotides agree with TRBD1. V shed 3 bases, J shed 2 bases, and the junction held 10 bases outside the gene matches. The germline gives CDR1 SNHLY, CDR2 FYNNEI. The CDR3 runs 16 residues. Here the CDR3 reads CASSDISTGDTYEQYF. CDR3 coding DNA: TGTGCCAGCAGTGATATAAGTACAGGGGATACCTACGAGCAGTACTTC.

The rearrangement links TRBV11-3 to TRBJ2-1, with a possible D match to TRBD2 (6 bases). V lost 0 bases to trimming and J lost 7 bases, with 10 bases between them. Germline assignment: CDR1 SGHNT and CDR2 YENEEA. There are 14 residues in the CDR3. The DNA of the CDR3 is TGTGCCAGCAGCTTAGAGGGTCGGGGGAATGAGCAGTTCTTC. Translated, it gives CASSLEGRGNEQFF.

As regards this clone: Germline and junction disagree at one end, which may indicate a read error. This rearrangement joins TRBV11-2 to TRBJ2-1; no clear D gene. The CDR3 is 10 residues long. Looked up from germline, CDR1 is SGHAT and CDR2 is FQNNGV. CDR3 in amino acids: CASSFGPRVF. The CDR3 DNA reads as TGTGCCAGCAGCTTCGGCCCACGGGTCTTC.

The chain combines TRBV18 with TRBJ1-2; the D gene is possibly TRBD1 (6 bases). The CDR3 spans 13 residues. The germline V and J ends were trimmed by 2 bases and 8 bases, with 12 bases remaining between them. Germline lookup yields CDR1 KGHSH and CDR2 LQKENI. The CDR3 reads CASSPSSGEGYTF. The CDR3 DNA follows: TGTGCCAGCTCACCATCGTCAGGGGAGGGCTACACCTTC.

The chain recombines TRBV27 with TRBJ2-5, with 7 bases aligning to TRBD1. Germline CDR1 and CDR2: MNHEY and SMNVEV (reference sequence). With 6 bases clipped from V and 5 bases from J, the junction kept 12 bases outside the gene matches. This CDR3 has 15 amino acids. The CDR3 sequence: CASSPSDRARETQYF. CDR3 DNA sequence: TGTGCCAGCAGCCCCAGCGACAGGGCACGGGAGACCCAGTACTTC.